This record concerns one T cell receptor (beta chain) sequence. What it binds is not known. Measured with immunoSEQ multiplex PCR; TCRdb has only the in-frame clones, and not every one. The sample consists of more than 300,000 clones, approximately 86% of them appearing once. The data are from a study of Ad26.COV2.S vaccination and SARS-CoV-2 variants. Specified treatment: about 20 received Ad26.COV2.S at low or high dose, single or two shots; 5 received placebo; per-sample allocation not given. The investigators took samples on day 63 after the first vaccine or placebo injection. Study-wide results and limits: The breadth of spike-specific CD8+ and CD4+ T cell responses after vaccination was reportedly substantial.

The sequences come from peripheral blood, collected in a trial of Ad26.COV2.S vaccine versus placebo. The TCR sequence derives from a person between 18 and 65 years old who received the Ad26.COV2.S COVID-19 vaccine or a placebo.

CDR3 in amino acids: CASSQTRGRAREKLFF. CDR3 DNA sequence: TGTGCCAGCAGCCAAACCCGGGGCAGGGCAAGAGAAAAACTGTTTTTT. This sequence joins TRBV7-9 and TRBJ1-4; TRBD1 might be the D (5 bases). Trimming shortened V by 5 bases and J by 8 bases, and 21 bases separated the two germline ends. CDR1 and CDR2 from the germline V gene are SEHNR and FQNEAQ (reference sequence). The CDR3 runs 16 residues.